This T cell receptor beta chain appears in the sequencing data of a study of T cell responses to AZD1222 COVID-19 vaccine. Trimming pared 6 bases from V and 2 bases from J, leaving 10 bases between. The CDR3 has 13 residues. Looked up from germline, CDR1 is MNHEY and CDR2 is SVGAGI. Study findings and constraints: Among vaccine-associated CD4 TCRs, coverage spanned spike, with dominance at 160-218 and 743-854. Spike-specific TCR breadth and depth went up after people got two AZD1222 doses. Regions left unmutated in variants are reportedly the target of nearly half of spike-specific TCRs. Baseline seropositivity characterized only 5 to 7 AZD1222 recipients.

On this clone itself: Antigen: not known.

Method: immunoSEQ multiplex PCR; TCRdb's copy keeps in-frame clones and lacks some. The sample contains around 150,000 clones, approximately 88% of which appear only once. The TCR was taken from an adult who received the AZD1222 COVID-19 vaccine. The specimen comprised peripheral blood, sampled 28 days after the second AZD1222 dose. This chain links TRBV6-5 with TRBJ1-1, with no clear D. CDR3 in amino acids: CASRRGENTEAFF. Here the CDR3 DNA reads TGTGCCAGCAGGAGAGGAGAAAACACTGAAGCTTTCTTT.